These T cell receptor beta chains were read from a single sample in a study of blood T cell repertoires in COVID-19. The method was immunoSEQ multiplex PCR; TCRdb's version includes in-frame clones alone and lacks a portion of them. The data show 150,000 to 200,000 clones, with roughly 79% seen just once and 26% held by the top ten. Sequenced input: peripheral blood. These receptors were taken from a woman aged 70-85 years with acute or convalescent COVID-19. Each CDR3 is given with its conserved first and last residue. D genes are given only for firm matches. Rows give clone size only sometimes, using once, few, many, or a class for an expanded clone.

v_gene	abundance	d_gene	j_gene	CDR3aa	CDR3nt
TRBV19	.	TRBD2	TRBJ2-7	CASSSGLADYEQYF	TGTGCCAGTAGTTCAGGACTAGCGGATTACGAGCAGTACTTC
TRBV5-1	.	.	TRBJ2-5	CASSLMPGGAEETQYF	TGCGCCAGCAGCCTAATGCCCGGTGGGGCCGAAGAGACCCAGTACTTC
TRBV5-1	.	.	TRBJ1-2	CASSLAQVFSEGNMYGYTF	TGCGCCAGCAGCTTGGCCCAGGTATTCAGCGAGGGTAACATGTATGGCTACACCTTC
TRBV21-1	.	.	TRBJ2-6	CASSAEQGGSGANVLTF	TGTGCCAGCAGCGCAGAACAGGGCGGGTCTGGGGCCAACGTCCTGACTTTC
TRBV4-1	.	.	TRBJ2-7	CASSPTGGGSSSYEQYF	TGCGCCAGCAGCCCCACCGGTGGGGGGTCTAGCTCCTACGAGCAGTACTTC
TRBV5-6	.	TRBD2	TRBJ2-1	CASSFLSGSKNNEQFF	TGTGCCAGCAGCTTCCTTAGCGGGAGTAAGAACAATGAGCAGTTCTTC
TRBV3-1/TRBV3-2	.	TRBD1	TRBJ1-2	CASSQEGTGGFRNYGYTF	TGTGCCAGCAGCCAAGAAGGGACAGGGGGCTTCAGAAACTATGGCTACACCTTC
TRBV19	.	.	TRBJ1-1	CASSPGWGVNTEAFF	TGTGCCAGTAGTCCGGGGTGGGGGGTGAACACTGAAGCTTTCTTT
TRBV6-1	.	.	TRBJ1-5	CASSEAFGAGRGQPQHF	TGTGCCAGCAGTGAAGCGTTTGGCGCAGGGCGGGGGCAGCCCCAGCATTTT
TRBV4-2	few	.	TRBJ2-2	CASSQARQAGELFF	TGTGCCAGCAGCCAGGCCAGACAGGCCGGGGAGCTGTTTTTT
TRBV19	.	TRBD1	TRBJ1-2	CASSPATGRNYGYTF	TGTGCCAGTAGTCCCGCGACAGGGCGAAACTATGGCTACACCTTC
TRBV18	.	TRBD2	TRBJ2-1	CASSPSGSYNEQFF	TGTGCCAGCTCACCTAGCGGGAGTTACAATGAGCAGTTCTTC
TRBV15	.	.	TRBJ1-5	CATSTQEAFTVNQPQHF	TGTGCCACCAGCACCCAAGAGGCCTTCACGGTGAATCAGCCCCAGCATTTT
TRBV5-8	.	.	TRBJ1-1	CASRRNRETEAFF	TGTGCCAGCAGGCGGAACAGGGAGACTGAAGCTTTCTTT
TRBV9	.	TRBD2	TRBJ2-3	CASSAGLAGVQDTQYF	TGTGCCAGCAGCGCAGGACTAGCGGGAGTTCAAGATACGCAGTATTTT
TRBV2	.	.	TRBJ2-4	CASSGIQGAKNIQYF	TGTGCCAGCAGTGGGATACAGGGAGCCAAAAACATTCAGTACTTC
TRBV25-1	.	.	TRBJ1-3	CASSDTGRGGNTIYF	TGTGCCAGCAGTGATACCGGGCGGGGAGGAAACACCATATATTTT
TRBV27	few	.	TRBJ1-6	CASSLSGGANSPLHF	TGTGCCAGCAGTTTGTCCGGCGGGGCAAATTCACCCCTCCACTTT
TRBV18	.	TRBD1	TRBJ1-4	CASSPDREGGLFF	TGTGCCAGCTCACCGGACAGGGAAGGTGGACTGTTTTTT
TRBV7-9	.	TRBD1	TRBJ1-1	CASSLDNRGNTEAFF	TGTGCCAGCAGCTTAGATAACAGGGGGAACACTGAAGCTTTCTTT
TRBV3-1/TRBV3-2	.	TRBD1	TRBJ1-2	CASSQDRGGNSGYTF	TGTGCCAGCAGCCAAGATAGAGGGGGCAATTCAGGCTACACCTTC
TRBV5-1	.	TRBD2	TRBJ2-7	CASRRGAELAGDEQYF	TGCGCCAGCAGACGGGGGGCGGAACTAGCGGGAGACGAGCAGTACTTC
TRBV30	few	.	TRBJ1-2	CAWSWTAGGGYTF	TGTGCCTGGAGTTGGACGGCCGGGGGTGGCTACACCTTC
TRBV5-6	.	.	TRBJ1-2	CASSLAGVYGYTF	TGTGCCAGCAGCTTGGCCGGGGTCTATGGCTACACCTTC
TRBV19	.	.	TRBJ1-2	CASSIAPDSNYGYTF	TGTGCCAGTAGTATCGCCCCCGACAGTAACTATGGCTACACCTTC
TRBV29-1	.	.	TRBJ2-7	CSVEGETSYEQYF	TGCAGCGTTGAAGGGGAGACCTCCTACGAGCAGTACTTC
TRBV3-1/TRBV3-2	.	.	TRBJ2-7	CASSQEPDYEQYF	TGTGCCAGCAGCCAAGAGCCAGACTACGAGCAGTACTTC
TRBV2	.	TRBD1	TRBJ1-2	CASSRDSNYGYTF	TGTGCCAGCAGTCGGGACAGCAACTATGGCTACACCTTC
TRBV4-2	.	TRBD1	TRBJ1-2	CASSQEDSGGPYGYTF	TGTGCCAGCAGCCAAGAGGACTCAGGGGGCCCCTATGGCTACACCTTC
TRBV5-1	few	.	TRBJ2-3	CASSRALETDTQYF	TGCGCCAGCAGCCGCGCCCTAGAAACAGATACGCAGTATTTT
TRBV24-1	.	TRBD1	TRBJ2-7	CATSDPRTGGYEQYF	TGTGCCACCAGTGATCCTCGGACAGGGGGCTACGAGCAGTACTTC
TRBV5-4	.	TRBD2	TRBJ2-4	CASSLRASGIAKNIQYF	TGTGCCAGCAGCCTGAGGGCTAGCGGGATAGCCAAAAACATTCAGTACTTC
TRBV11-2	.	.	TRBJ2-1	CASSLETSTGKLFNEQFF	TGTGCCAGCAGCTTAGAGACCTCAACAGGGAAGCTGTTCAATGAGCAGTTCTTC
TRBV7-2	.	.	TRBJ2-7	CASSSPRAYGDEQYF	TGTGCCAGCAGCTCCCCTAGGGCTTACGGGGACGAGCAGTACTTC
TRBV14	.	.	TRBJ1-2	CASSPHTRQGGYGYTF	TGTGCCAGCAGCCCGCATACCCGGCAGGGAGGCTATGGCTACACCTTC
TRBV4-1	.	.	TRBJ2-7	CASSQELGNSREQYF	TGCGCCAGCAGCCAAGAACTGGGCAATTCCCGCGAGCAGTACTTC
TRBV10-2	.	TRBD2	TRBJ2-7	CASSDGAGRGSYEQYF	TGCGCCAGCAGTGACGGCGCAGGGAGGGGCTCCTACGAGCAGTACTTC
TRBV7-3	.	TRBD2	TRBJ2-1	CASSQASGRISAVGEQFF	TGTGCCAGCAGCCAAGCTAGCGGGAGGATAAGCGCGGTAGGTGAGCAGTTCTTC
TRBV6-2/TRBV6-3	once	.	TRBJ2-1	CASSYQLGGSYNEQFF	TGTGCCAGCAGTTATCAACTCGGGGGCTCCTACAATGAGCAGTTCTTC
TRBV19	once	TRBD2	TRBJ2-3	CASSIRRTSGRGDTQYF	TGTGCCAGTAGTATTAGGCGGACTAGCGGGAGAGGAGATACGCAGTATTTT
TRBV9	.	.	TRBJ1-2	CASSRGGRRGYGYTF	TGTGCCAGCAGCCGGGGGGGACGCCGGGGCTATGGCTACACCTTC
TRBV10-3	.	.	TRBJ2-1	CAISDLDEQFF	TGTGCCATCAGTGATTTAGATGAGCAGTTCTTC